This is a list of T cell receptor beta chains from one sample in a study of cytomegalovirus exposure and HLA in healthy donors. Sequencing used immunoSEQ multiplex PCR; TCRdb keeps in-frame clones, though not all of them. The sample includes hundreds of thousands of clones, roughly 78% of them seen just once. Sequencing was performed on PBMCs. Source of these receptors: a boy younger than 18 in good health and CMV-seronegative. Each CDR3 is given with its conserved first and last residue. Fields, in order: clone size, V gene, D gene, CDR3 protein. The D gene is left open where the match is weak. Clone size is given for some rows only: seen once, a few or many times, or a class if the clone is expanded.

-	TRBV7-9	-	CASSLAGAASSFF
-	TRBV21-1	-	CASEDRAYEQYF
-	TRBV6-1	-	CASQGGGGQPQHF
-	TRBV6-5	TRBD1	CASSPQGAYGNTIYF
-	TRBV11-3	-	CASSLGPNSGETQYF
once	TRBV5-1	TRBD2	CASSSGTSSTDTQYF
few	TRBV6-4	-	CASSAGGLQPQHF
few	TRBV5-1	-	CASRGVNTEAFF
once	TRBV19	TRBD2	CASSKVGWGLAFYNEQFF
-	TRBV11-2	-	CASTIRPGANEKLFF
-	TRBV5-4	TRBD2	CASSYVAGTRDYNEQFF
few	TRBV30	-	CACIGRGANEKLFF
-	TRBV27	TRBD1	CASSLTGATTEAFF
-	TRBV29-1	-	CSVEGVMNTEAFF
-	TRBV10-3	-	CAISGHLNTEAFF
-	TRBV19	TRBD2	CASSPQGLAGGSYEQYF
once	TRBV6-6	-	CASSYSTSRGDEQYF
-	TRBV29-1	TRBD1	CSVDTGVGETQYF
-	TRBV7-9	-	CASSLGEGVLAEAFF
-	TRBV21-1	-	CASSREGTGTEAFF
-	TRBV15	TRBD2	CATSRSLPGLAYNEQFF
-	TRBV21-1	-	CANTGVANYGYTF
-	TRBV5-1	TRBD2	CASSAGLAGGVRTGELFF
once	TRBV7-9	-	CASSHTRGYEQYF
-	TRBV9	-	CASSVGGTTPEAFF
few	TRBV5-6	-	CASSSRYQETQYF
-	TRBV5-1	-	CASSQQGNTGELFF
-	TRBV28	TRBD1	CASSARQGPNTEAFF
-	TRBV30	-	CAWSVRSRFNEKLFF
few	TRBV27	TRBD2	CASSSGAGLAGVWTDTQYF
-	TRBV11-1	-	CASSLHAPGTQYGYTF
-	TRBV4-1	-	CASSQGLGVEGETQYF
-	TRBV6-4	-	CASTAGAGYGYTF
-	TRBV30	-	CAWSGGGKLFF
-	TRBV11-2	TRBD1	CASSQTGARSEQYF
-	TRBV6-1	-	CASRQRQAFNEKLFF
-	TRBV6-6	-	CASTQGLSSGNTIYF
-	TRBV20-1	-	CSASDGYTF
-	TRBV6-6	TRBD1	CASSYRAGGPDTQYF
-	TRBV7-2	-	CASSFGRTPTNEKLFF
-	TRBV6-5	-	CASIEGSGDGYTF
once	TRBV2	TRBD1	CASLPRDRKPGQYF
once	TRBV10-1	TRBD1	CASSDRDRVTDTQYF
-	TRBV9	-	CASSVSRDSPCGQYF
-	TRBV5-1	TRBD1	CASSLGQGAAPVPDGYTF
-	TRBV7-2	TRBD1	CASSLVGTGGNEQYF
-	TRBV5-1	-	CASSSRGRGKYTF
-	TRBV29-1	-	CSVDRPSTDTQYF
-	TRBV4-2	TRBD2	CASTTLGTSAYNEQFF
-	TRBV5-1	-	CASSLAGGGNQPQHF
-	TRBV5-1	-	CASSLDRLTDTQYF
-	TRBV5-4	TRBD1	CASSPRQGLNYGYTF
-	TRBV6-5	-	CASSYLSNQPQHF
-	TRBV27	-	CASSLGRIYPDEKLFF
-	TRBV19	-	CASSIWESNTEAFF
-	TRBV9	TRBD2	CASSVATLGLAGRSNEQFF
-	TRBV5-1	TRBD1	CASSQQGAPYEQYF
-	TRBV4-2	TRBD2	CASSQNSGSESSF
-	TRBV18	TRBD1	CASSPNTGGENTEAFF